Listed here are 9 T cell receptor beta chains from one sample, sequenced in a study of blood T cell repertoires in COVID-19. Only in-frame clones appear in the TCRdb table, and some are missing; sequencing was by immunoSEQ multiplex PCR. Of over 60,000 clones listed, about 80% are singletons. The sample taken for sequencing was peripheral blood. These receptors came from a human donor in a cohort sampled during active COVID-19.

The sample holds one count of this clone. The gene calls are TRBV20-1 and TRBJ2-3, with 7 positions matching TRBD1. Germline V gene data show CDR1 as DFQATT and CDR2 as SNEGSKA (reference sequence). The ends lost 4 bases at V and 6 bases at J; junction bases unmatched: 1. The CDR3 spans 11 residues. The CDR3 nucleotides are TGCAGTGCTAAGGGGGCTGATACGCAGTATTTT. This gives the protein CSAKGADTQYF.

The rearrangement uses TRBV29-1 and TRBJ2-5; 13 bases agree with TRBD2. Trimming at V came to 7 bases and at J to 3 bases, leaving 5 bases not matched to a gene. CDR1 is SQVTM, CDR2 ANQGSEA, per germline. There are 14 residues in the CDR3. The CDR3 region is CSAKGLAGEETQYF. CDR3 coding DNA: TGCAGCGCCAAAGGACTAGCGGGGGAAGAGACCCAGTACTTC.

The chain couples TRBV27 to TRBJ2-2; 8 bases are shared with TRBD1. V shed 6 bases, J shed 0 bases, and the junction held 9 bases outside the gene matches. Germline V gene sequence: CDR1 MNHEY, CDR2 SMNVEV (reference sequence). The CDR3 is made up of 17 amino acids. The CDR3 DNA follows: TGTGCCAGCAGCTCCGGACAGGGATTATCGAACACCGGGGAGCTGTTTTTT. Translated, it gives CASSSGQGLSNTGELFF.

V is TRBV9 and J is TRBJ2-7, with 8 nucleotides matching TRBD1. There are 14 residues in the CDR3. The germline V gene encodes CDR1 SGDLS and CDR2 YYNGEE. With 4 bases clipped from V and 3 bases from J, the junction kept 6 bases outside the gene matches. The DNA of the CDR3 is TGTGCCAGCAGCCCGACAGGGGTCGACTACGAGCAGTACTTC. It translates to CASSPTGVDYEQYF.

This chain uses TRBV30 with TRBJ1-3; 11 bases are shared with TRBD1. Germline-derived CDR1 and CDR2 are GTSNPN and SVGIG (reference sequence). Trimming removed 0 bases from V and 3 bases from J; junction bases left unmatched: 10. The CDR3 spans 18 residues. The CDR3 coding sequence is TGTGCCTGGAGTGTACCCTGGACAGGGGGCTTTGGTGGAAACACCATATATTTT. Translation gives CAWSVPWTGGFGGNTIYF.

The chain combines TRBV25-1 with TRBJ2-6, with 9 bases matching TRBD1. The CDR3 consists of 17 residues. Looked up from germline, CDR1 is MGHDK and CDR2 is SYGVNS. With V trimmed by 10 bases and J by 0 bases, 10 bases remained unmatched. The DNA for the CDR3 is TGTGCCATACTACGGGACAGGGTGTACTCTGGGGCCAACGTCCTGACTTTC. Its translation is CAILRDRVYSGANVLTF.

The chain joins TRBV9 to TRBJ1-2; 7 bases fit TRBD1. Per germline, CDR1 SGDLS and CDR2 YYNGEE. CDR3 length: 16 amino acids. V shed 0 bases and J 7 bases; nucleotides not matched to a gene: 12. CDR3 bases: TGTGCCAGCAGCGTAGAGGGAAATCGACAGGGTTCTGGCTACACCTTC. This codes for CASSVEGNRQGSGYTF.

The J gene is TRBJ1-6, the V gene TRBV4-2; D uncertain. This CDR3 is 14 amino acids long. CDR1 LGHNA and CDR2 YNFKEQ come from the germline V gene. Trimming pared 5 bases from V and 7 bases from J, leaving 12 bases between. The DNA of the CDR3 is TGTGCCAGCAGCTTCGGACGGGAGAATTCACCCCTCCACTTT. The encoded protein is CASSFGRENSPLHF.

The rearrangement uses TRBV7-9 and TRBJ1-3; a weak D match, TRBD1 (5 bases). The CDR3 extends over 14 amino acids. Germline CDR1 SEHNR, CDR2 FQNEAQ (reference sequence). Trimming cost V 3 bases and J 2 bases, with 8 bases left between them. DNA for the CDR3: TGTGCCAGCAGCTTCGGCAGGGCTGGAAACACCATATATTTT. This translates into CASSFGRAGNTIYF.